Below are 16 T cell receptor beta chains sequenced from a single sample in a study of early T cells in non-severe SARS-CoV-2 infection. MiXCR, applied by TCRdb to the 5' RACE reads, yields one record per CDR3 protein. Among about 70,000 distinct CDR3 sequences listed, around 10% were seen once. The specimen comprised whole blood, sampled at baseline. These receptor sequences come from an adult who was a healthcare worker with PCR-confirmed SARS-CoV-2 infection or an uninfected control (not recorded which). The donor label of this sample is uncertain.

This clonotype was counted ten times or more. The CDR3 coding sequence is TGCGCCAGCAGCCAACAGCAGGGCACAGATACGCAGTATTTT. This encodes CASSQQQGTDTQYF. This chain connects TRBV4-1 to TRBJ2-3; D is uncertain. CDR3 length equals 14 residues. The V gene's germline CDR1 is MGHRA and CDR2 YSYEKL. V dropped 2 bases and J dropped 1 base, with 7 bases sitting between them.

J is TRBJ2-1 and V is TRBV5-1; TRBD1 agrees at 8 bases. The V and J ends lost 7 bases and 7 bases, in that order; junction bases with no gene match: 13. The CDR3 is made up of 15 amino acids. Looked up from germline, CDR1 is SGHRS and CDR2 is YFSETQ. CDR3 DNA: TGCGCCAGCTCCATTAACGGACAGGGCGGAAATGAGCAGTTCTTC. Protein sequence: CASSINGQGGNEQFF.

This clonotype was detected a few times. The chain recombines TRBV9 with TRBJ2-7; TRBD2 agrees at 8 bases. Per germline, CDR1 SGDLS and CDR2 YYNGEE. CDR3 size: 15 residues. Trimming cost V 3 bases and J 2 bases; bases outside gene matches: 7. The CDR3 nucleotides read TGTGCCAGCAGCGGCCCGGGGGGGAACCCCTACGAGCAGTACTTC. As protein: CASSGPGGNPYEQYF.

The J gene is TRBJ2-5, the V gene TRBV9; D unresolved. CDR3 length: 11 residues. Germline values: CDR1 SGDLS, CDR2 YYNGEE. V dropped 1 base and J dropped 6 bases, with 4 bases sitting between them. This chain's CDR3 is CASSVSKTQYF. The DNA of the CDR3 is TGTGCCAGCAGCGTATCAAAGACCCAGTACTTC.

This clonotype was seen at least ten times. V and J are TRBV7-6 and TRBJ2-2, with D perhaps matching TRBD1 or TRBD2 (5 bases each). The V end was cut by 5 bases, the J end by 6 bases, with 10 bases between. The CDR3 contains 13 residues. Per germline, CDR1 SGHVS and CDR2 FNYEAQ. The CDR3 DNA is TGTGCCAGCAGCCCGGGACGGGCCGGGGAGCTGTTTTTT. Its protein product is CASSPGRAGELFF.

This clonotype was seen repeatedly, ten times or more. The chain uses TRBV7-3 and TRBJ2-7; no clear D gene. The CDR3 runs 13 residues. V lost 4 bases, J lost 7 bases, and 14 bases lay in between. The germline V gene has CDR1 SGHTA and CDR2 FQGTGA. The CDR3 here is CASSSGPMREQYF. The CDR3 DNA reads TGTGCCAGCAGCTCGGGCCCTATGAGGGAGCAGTACTTC.

The chain's CDR3 is CASSPGGAETDTQYF. Here the CDR3 DNA reads TGTGCCAGCAGCCCAGGGGGAGCGGAAACAGATACGCAGTATTTT. V gene TRBV5-4 combines with J gene TRBJ2-3, with 7 bases that match TRBD1. Losses at the gene ends were 4 bases for V and 3 bases for J; bases not matched to a gene: 8. The CDR3 sequence is 15 residues long. Germline-derived CDR1 and CDR2 are SGHNT and YYREEE (reference sequence).

The V and J genes are TRBV27 and TRBJ2-7; D unresolved. This CDR3 has 16 amino acids. Germline loops: CDR1 MNHEY, CDR2 SMNVEV (reference sequence). V was pared by 5 bases and J by 5 bases, with 22 bases between. CDR3 protein: CASSRIGDAPVHEQYF. The CDR3 DNA is TGTGCCAGCAGTCGTATCGGAGACGCCCCCGTCCACGAGCAGTACTTC.

This clonotype appeared a few times. The rearrangement links TRBV24-1 to TRBJ2-1; TRBD2 might be the D (5 bases). CDR3 length equals 13 residues. V was clipped by 4 bases and J by 7 bases, with 10 bases between them. The germline CDR1 and CDR2 sequences are KGHDR and SFDVKD. The CDR3 here is CATSDLLGNEQFF. The CDR3 coding sequence is TGTGCCACCAGTGACCTACTAGGAAATGAGCAGTTCTTC.

This clonotype was recorded at least ten times. The J gene is TRBJ1-1, the V gene TRBV11-2; 9 nucleotides match TRBD1. Germline V lookup: CDR1 SGHAT, CDR2 FQNNGV. V was pared by 4 bases and J by 9 bases, with 9 bases of the junction left unmatched. This CDR3 contains 14 residues. The CDR3 DNA reads TGTGCCAGCAGCTCACCGGGACAGGGACGGCAAGCTTTCTTT. It specifies CASSSPGQGRQAFF.

At least ten counts were recorded for this clonotype. The chain combines TRBV14 with TRBJ2-1; 7 positions match TRBD1. With V trimmed by 4 bases and J by 12 bases, 9 bases remained unmatched. CDR3 length: 13 residues. CDR1 SGHDN and CDR2 FVKESK come from the germline V gene. The CDR3 spells CASSPFTGTVQFF. CDR3 nucleotides: TGTGCCAGCAGCCCCTTCACCGGGACAGTGCAGTTCTTC.

The V and J genes are TRBV27 and TRBJ1-3; 7 bases fit TRBD1. Germline V gene lookup returns CDR1 MNHEY and CDR2 SMNVEV (reference sequence). Unmatched junction bases numbered 10, after V lost 5 bases and J lost 0 bases. This CDR3 contains 17 residues. The CDR3 is CASSPWTGQSSGNTIYF. In DNA, the CDR3 is TGTGCCAGCAGTCCCTGGACAGGCCAGAGCTCTGGAAACACCATATATTTT.

This clonotype was seen repeatedly, ten times or more. The J gene is TRBJ2-1, the V gene TRBV29-1; D gene ambiguous. Trimming stripped 3 bases from V and 0 bases from J, with 18 bases between. There are 17 residues in the CDR3. Germline V CDR1 and CDR2: SQVTM, ANQGSEA. The CDR3 DNA reads as TGCAGCGTTGAGGGGTCGGATTATACCAGCTCCTACAATGAGCAGTTCTTC. Translated: CSVEGSDYTSSYNEQFF.

This clonotype came up many times. The CDR3 protein is CASSPQRGGYEQYF. The CDR3 DNA reads TGTGCCAGCAGCCCCCAGCGGGGAGGTTACGAGCAGTACTTC. The rearrangement links TRBV7-2 to TRBJ2-7; 7 bases match TRBD2. Trimming took 5 bases from V and 4 from J; bases not matched to a gene: 8. Germline V gives CDR1 SGHTA, CDR2 FQGNSA. The CDR3 has 14 residues.

This clonotype was seen more than once but under ten times. The chain is built from TRBV7-3 and TRBJ2-1; 9 bases fit TRBD2. Germline CDR1 reads SGHTA; CDR2 reads FQGTGA. The CDR3 is made up of 15 amino acids. V dropped 3 bases and J dropped 7; count of bases not matched to a gene: 7. As DNA, the CDR3 is TGTGCCAGCAGCTTCGTAGCGGGAGTTCCGAATGAGCAGTTCTTC. It specifies CASSFVAGVPNEQFF.

This clonotype has only a few counts. This chain joins TRBV12-3 or TRBV12-4 and TRBJ2-2, with D unclear. V was shortened by 2 bases and J by 0 bases, with 7 bases between the two germline ends. This CDR3 is built from 15 residues. CDR3 protein: CASSLSWANTGELFF. The CDR3 DNA sequence: TGTGCCAGCAGTTTATCCTGGGCGAACACCGGGGAGCTGTTTTTT.